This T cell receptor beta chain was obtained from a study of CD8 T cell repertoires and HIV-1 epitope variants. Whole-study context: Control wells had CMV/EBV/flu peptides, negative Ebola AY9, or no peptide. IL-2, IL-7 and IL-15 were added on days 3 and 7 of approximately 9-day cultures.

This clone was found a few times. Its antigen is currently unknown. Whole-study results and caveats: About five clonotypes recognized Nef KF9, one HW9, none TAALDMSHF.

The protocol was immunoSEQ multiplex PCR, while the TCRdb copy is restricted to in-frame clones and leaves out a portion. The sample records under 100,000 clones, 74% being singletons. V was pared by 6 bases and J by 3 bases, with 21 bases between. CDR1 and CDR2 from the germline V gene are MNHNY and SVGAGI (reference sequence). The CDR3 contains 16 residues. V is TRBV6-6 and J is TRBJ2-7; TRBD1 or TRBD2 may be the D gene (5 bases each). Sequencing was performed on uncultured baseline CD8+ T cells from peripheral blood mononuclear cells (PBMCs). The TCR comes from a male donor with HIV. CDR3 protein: CASRSDRDLVVYEQYF. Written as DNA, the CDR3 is TGTGCCAGCAGATCGGACCGGGACCTGGTGGTCTACGAGCAGTACTTC.